Following are 14 T cell receptor beta chains from one sample sequenced in a study of T-cell reconstitution after alpha-beta-depleted transplantation in children. This sample's TCRbeta library carried unique molecular identifier barcodes. TCRdb reanalysed the PCR reads using MiXCR and keeps one entry per CDR3 protein. The repertoire holds hundreds of thousands of distinct CDR3 sequences, with 15% to 20% as singletons. Specimen: PBMCs from the stem cell graft donor, collected from the stem cell graft. Every receptor here comes from a human donor who donated a stem cell graft to a child with acute myeloid leukemia.

This clonotype was counted many times. The chain links TRBV20-1 to TRBJ2-1, with 7 bases lining up with TRBD2. This CDR3 contains 15 residues. J was trimmed by 3 bases and V by 0 bases; bases with no gene match: 5. The V gene's germline CDR1 is DFQATT and CDR2 SNEGSKA (reference sequence). The CDR3: CSAREPGTIYNEQFF. CDR3 nucleotide sequence: TGCAGTGCTAGAGAGCCCGGGACTATCTACAATGAGCAGTTCTTC.

This clonotype has ten or more counts. The chain carries TRBV20-1 and TRBJ2-7; no reliable D call. Germline V gene sequence: CDR1 DFQATT, CDR2 SNEGSKA (reference sequence). The CDR3 consists of 14 residues. V was cut by 2 bases and J by 0 bases, with 11 bases left in between. The CDR3 DNA reads as TGCAGTGCTAGAATAGGTGTGGCCTCCTACGAGCAGTACTTC. It is translated as CSARIGVASYEQYF.

V usage is TRBV4-1 and J usage is TRBJ2-1; 9 bases agree with TRBD2. V was pared by 4 bases and J by 6 bases, with 13 bases of the junction left unmatched. The CDR3 is made up of 17 amino acids. Germline CDR1 is MGHRA and CDR2 is YSYEKL. CDR3 bases: TGCGCCAGCAGCCCCTTCTGGGTTAGCGGGGGCAGCAATGAGCAGTTCTTC. Translated, it gives CASSPFWVSGGSNEQFF.

This clonotype occurred many times. The V call is TRBV7-2, the J call TRBJ2-5; 9 bases line up with TRBD2. V lost 2 bases and J lost 3; bases outside the gene matches: 7. From germline, CDR1 is SGHTA and CDR2 FQGNSA. This CDR3 spans 16 amino acids. Here the CDR3 reads CASSLNLAGSKETQYF. CDR3 DNA sequence: TGTGCCAGCAGCTTAAATCTAGCGGGGTCGAAAGAGACCCAGTACTTC.

The chain recombines TRBV20-1 with TRBJ1-4; D call uncertain. The V end was cut by 4 bases, the J end by 7 bases, with 13 bases between. Germline CDR1 reads DFQATT; CDR2 reads SNEGSKA (reference sequence). This CDR3 has 13 amino acids. CDR3 bases: TGCAGTGCTACCCCGGATGGGTCTGAAAAACTGTTTTTT. Translated: CSATPDGSEKLFF.

This clonotype was found many times. V and J are TRBV12-3 or TRBV12-4 and TRBJ1-3, with a possible D match to TRBD1 (6 bases). The CDR3 sequence is 15 residues long. V lost 4 bases, J lost 1 base, and 11 bases lay in between. CDR3 amino acids: CASSSWTESGNTIYF. The CDR3, as DNA: TGTGCCAGCAGTTCCTGGACAGAATCTGGAAACACCATATATTTT.

This clonotype was found once. The J gene is TRBJ1-2, the V gene TRBV7-2; TRBD1 aligns across 10 bases. There are 17 residues in the CDR3. V lost 1 base and J lost 1; bases outside the gene matches: 6. Germline V lookup: CDR1 SGHTA, CDR2 FQGNSA. The CDR3 coding sequence is TGTGCCAGCAGCTTAGTTGGGACAGGGGTCGTTAACTATGGCTACACCTTC. It encodes CASSLVGTGVVNYGYTF.

Only a few counts were recorded for this clonotype. The V call is TRBV9, the J call TRBJ2-2; 12 positions agree with TRBD1. The length of the CDR3 is 18 residues. Germline V lookup: CDR1 SGDLS, CDR2 YYNGEE. The junction had 10 bases not matched to a gene; V was cut back by 2 bases and J by 5 bases. CDR3 coding DNA: TGTGCCAGCAGCGTTACCGGGACAGGGGGCGCGGGAACCGGGGAGCTGTTTTTT. Its protein is CASSVTGTGGAGTGELFF.

V and J are TRBV27 and TRBJ2-1; TRBD1 is a possible D gene (5 bases). In germline, CDR1 is MNHEY, CDR2 SMNVEV (reference sequence). The V end lost 7 bases, the J end lost 2 bases, and 12 bases lay between the germline ends. This CDR3 comprises 14 residues. CDR3 nucleotide sequence: TGTGCCAGCACCACCAGCAGGGCCTACAATGAGCAGTTCTTC. Translated: CASTTSRAYNEQFF.

This clonotype was seen many times. The genes are TRBV29-1 and TRBJ1-3; D possibly corresponds to TRBD1 (5 bases). The germline V gene has CDR1 SQVTM and CDR2 ANQGSEA. V gave up 3 bases and J gave up 2 bases, with 11 bases separating them. The CDR3 sequence is 14 residues long. The CDR3 loop reads CSVDEWGPGNTIYF. The CDR3 DNA follows: TGCAGCGTTGATGAATGGGGCCCTGGAAACACCATATATTTT.

This clonotype came up a few times. The chain couples TRBV4-1 to TRBJ1-5; 8 bases map to TRBD1. Germline V lookup: CDR1 MGHRA, CDR2 YSYEKL. The V gene end was trimmed by 0 bases and the J gene end by 2 bases; junction bases not matched to a gene: 9. CDR3 length: 18 residues. CDR3 sequence: CASSQDRGDRSGNQPQHF. Written as DNA, the CDR3 is TGCGCCAGCAGCCAAGATCGAGGGGACAGGAGTGGCAATCAGCCCCAGCATTTT.

This clonotype was counted only a few times. This chain links TRBV11-2 with TRBJ2-7; 8 bases match TRBD1. CDR1 and CDR2 (germline): SGHAT, FQNNGV. The CDR3 is 16 residues long. The V and J ends lost 4 bases and 4 bases, in that order; junction bases with no gene match: 12. CDR3 amino acids: CASSSGQAMTEYEQYV. CDR3 DNA: TGTGCCAGCAGCTCGGGACAGGCCATGACCGAATACGAGCAGTACGTC.

Remarks on this clonotype: At one of its ends the junction is not consistent with the germline gene, which may arise from a read error. V usage is TRBV20-1 and J usage is TRBJ2-5, with 8 bases lining up with TRBD2. The CDR3 consists of 13 residues. Germline V CDR1 and CDR2: DFQATT, SNEGSKA (reference sequence). CDR3 amino acids: CSASTSGLRTQYF. CDR3 bases: TGCAGCGCTAGTACTAGCGGTCTTAGGACCCAGTACTTC.

This clonotype was detected a few times. V gene TRBV27 combines with J gene TRBJ2-1, with TRBD2 identical over 8 bases. Germline values: CDR1 MNHEY, CDR2 SMNVEV (reference sequence). This CDR3 is built from 15 residues. V lost 5 bases and J lost 1; bases outside the gene matches: 4. The CDR3 DNA follows: TGTGCCAGCAGTCGCCGGGGGGGTTCCTACAATGAGCAGTTCTTC. The encoded protein is CASSRRGGSYNEQFF.